This T cell receptor beta chain was identified during a study of T cell repertoires in cytomegalovirus infection. On the study more broadly: A matching HLA type, together with CMV infection, was signaled by public TCR beta signatures. Findings of the study overall: Public TCR beta family frequency separated CMV-and-HLA carriers, including in an independent cohort. In two of eight donors, the top clonotype was HLA-C-restricted CMV-specific.

In its sample, this clonotype was seen a few times. Its antigen is currently unknown. From the reads, TCRdb called clonotypes with MiXCR, one entry per CDR3 protein. The sample gives 250,000 to 300,000 distinct CDR3 sequences, over 15% of which show up once; less than 60% is in the top ten. The CDR3 contains 14 residues. Germline V gene data show CDR1 as MNHEY and CDR2 as SVGAGI. V shed 2 bases and J shed 7 bases, with 15 bases lying between them. This sequence originates from a human donor in good health (CMV status not recorded). Some clones in this sample may be carry-over from other donors' samples. The sequencing input was CD8+ T cells from PBMCs. The chain joins TRBV6-5 to TRBJ2-7, with D perhaps TRBD2 (5 bases). The CDR3 reads CASSYGLGLEEQYF. For the CDR3, the DNA is TGTGCCAGCAGTTACGGACTCGGGCTTGAGGAGCAGTACTTC.